This TCR beta chain was captured in a study of blood T cell repertoires in COVID-19. The wider study: Samples taken during acute and convalescent COVID-19 were collected in the United States, Italy and Spain. Sources were T cells, B-cell-depleted T cells, or PBMCs; the material itself was cDNA or gDNA.

The authors' processing: The assay estimated nucleated cells by amplifying reference gene primers. The assay was immunoSEQ multiplex PCR, and TCRdb's table has in-frame clones only and misses some. V and J calls plus clone size are reproduced from that table; the DNA served to infer D and trimming. The repertoire holds approximately 290,000 clones, with roughly 91% as singletons. The CDR3 extends over 14 amino acids. The germline V and J ends were trimmed by 6 bases and 0 bases, with 9 bases remaining between them. Germline V gives CDR1 KGHSH, CDR2 LQKENI. The chain recombines TRBV18 with TRBJ1-3; D perhaps matches TRBD1 (5 bases). Sequencing was performed on peripheral blood. The TCR comes from a man younger than 40 with acute or convalescent COVID-19. CDR3 in DNA: TGTGCCAGCTCCGGAGGGACCTCTGGAAACACCATATATTTT. Translation gives CASSGGTSGNTIYF.